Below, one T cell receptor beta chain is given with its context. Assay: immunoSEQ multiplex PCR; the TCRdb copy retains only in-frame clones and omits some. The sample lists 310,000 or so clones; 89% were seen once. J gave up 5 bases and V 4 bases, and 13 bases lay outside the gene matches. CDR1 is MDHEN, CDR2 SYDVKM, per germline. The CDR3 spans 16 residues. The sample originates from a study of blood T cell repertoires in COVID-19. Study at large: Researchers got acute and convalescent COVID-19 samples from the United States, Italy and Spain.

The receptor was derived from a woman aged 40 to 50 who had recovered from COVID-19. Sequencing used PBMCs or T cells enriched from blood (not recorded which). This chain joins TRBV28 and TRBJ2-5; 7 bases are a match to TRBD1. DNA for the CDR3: TGTGCCAGCAGTTGGGGACAGTTAGGGGTTCGGGAGACCCAGTACTTC. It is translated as CASSWGQLGVRETQYF.